This record covers a single TCR beta chain. Its antigen remains unknown. The sample is drawn from a study of CD8 T cells in ankylosing spondylitis. The V end lost 4 bases, the J end lost 3 bases, and 13 bases lay between the germline ends. CDR3 length: 14 amino acids. Study results and limitations: Disease-linked clones displayed a CD8+ phenotype and appeared relatively rarely in peripheral blood. A TCR beta motif of roughly eight highly homologous variants seemed to mark ankylosing spondylitis blood. In ankylosing spondylitis patients, matched synovial fluid reportedly showed significant enrichment of disease-linked clones.

TCR beta libraries were made by quantitative 5'-RACE with molecular barcodes. A single record per CDR3 protein comes from TCRdb applying MiXCR to the 5' RACE reads. In the table there are about 800,000 distinct CDR3 sequences, about 11% of which are singletons. Specimen: blood, either unsorted or a sorted T cell fraction (not recorded which). The chain uses TRBV12-3 or TRBV12-4 and TRBJ2-7; D is perhaps TRBD1 or TRBD2 (5 bases each). The receptor was derived from a male donor with ankylosing spondylitis. The chain's CDR3 is CASSSSREGYEQYF. CDR3 bases: TGTGCCAGCAGTTCTAGCAGGGAAGGCTACGAGCAGTACTTC.